The clone carrying this T cell receptor (beta chain) has ten or more counts. TCRdb re-analysed the 5' RACE reads in MiXCR, keeping a single row per CDR3 protein. The data contain 200,000 to 300,000 distinct CDR3 sequences, about 3.9% of them singletons. The data belong to a study of T cells after yellow fever vaccination. CDR1 and CDR2 from the germline V gene are LGHNA and YSLEER. V gave up 2 bases and J gave up 9 bases, with 21 bases separating them. CDR3 length: 16 amino acids. This chain joins TRBV4-3 and TRBJ2-3; D possibly corresponds to TRBD2 (6 bases). The sequencing here drew on PBMCs, taken 15 days after the yellow fever booster vaccination. This clonotype was obtained from a man aged 18 to 35 who received the YFV17D yellow fever vaccine. The CDR3 loop is CASSQQVGGTRGTQYF. CDR3 bases: TGCGCCAGCAGCCAACAAGTGGGAGGTACCCGCGGAACGCAGTATTTT.